Detailed here is one TCR beta chain. Its antigen is unidentified. The length of the CDR3 is 16 residues. The ends lost 5 bases at V and 4 bases at J; junction bases unmatched: 9. Per germline, CDR1 SGHTA and CDR2 FQGNSA. The source of the sample is a study of graft-versus-host responses after intestinal transplantation. Study context: The whole recipient group had anti-thymocyte globulin induction followed by tacrolimus and steroids for roughly 3 years. Study conclusions and caveats: Levels of circulating GvH clones at their peak were associated with early post-transplant HvG declines. The presence of high graft-versus-host to host-versus-graft clonal ratios in allografts characterized patients with graft-donor T cell macrochimerism.

Here immunoSEQ multiplex PCR was the method, and the copy in TCRdb shows in-frame clones only, minus some. The data contain some 7,200 clones, roughly 72% of them seen just once; the ten biggest clones take up 5.1%. Researchers processed graft tissue to release intraepithelial and lamina propria lymphocytes. The source material was ileum tissue, sampled 50 to 55 days after transplant. The TCR sequence derives from a human patient who received an intestinal transplant, so some T cells may come from the graft donor. The V and J genes are TRBV7-2 and TRBJ2-1; the match to TRBD1 covers 9 bases. The CDR3 DNA is TGTGCCAGCAGCCCCGTACCGGACAGGGGTTACAATGAGCAGTTCTTC. It specifies CASSPVPDRGYNEQFF.